The 21 T cell receptor beta chains presented below share a single source sample, sequenced in a study of Ad26.COV2.S vaccination and SARS-CoV-2 variants. Assay used: immunoSEQ multiplex PCR; TCRdb lists only in-frame clones, some missing. Seen here are 300,000 to 350,000 clones, about 90% observed once, and the top ten hold about 5%. Treatment of the sample: around 19 received Ad26.COV2.S at low or high dose, single or two shots; 5 received placebo; per-sample allocation not given. Sampling was performed 63 days after the first vaccine or placebo injection. The sample was peripheral blood, taken in a trial of Ad26.COV2.S vaccine versus placebo. The receptors were sampled from a person between 18 and 60 years old who received the Ad26.COV2.S COVID-19 vaccine or a placebo.

The chain uses TRBV6-5 and TRBJ2-2; D is ambiguous. V was clipped by 4 bases and J by 2 bases, with 14 bases between them. CDR1 is MNHEY and CDR2 is SVGAGI in the germline V gene. The CDR3 covers 16 residues. CDR3: CASSSLVHSNTGELFF. DNA of the CDR3: TGTGCCAGCAGTTCGCTAGTTCACAGCAACACCGGGGAGCTGTTTTTT.

The chain uses TRBV4-3 and TRBJ2-7; perhaps D is TRBD1 or TRBD2 (5 bases each). Trimming shortened V by 4 bases and J by 1 base, and 11 bases separated the two germline ends. Germline V gene sequence: CDR1 LGHNA, CDR2 YSLEER. The CDR3 consists of 14 residues. The CDR3 DNA reads as TGCGCCAGCAGCCGCAGGGACGGATCCTACGAGCAGTACTTC. Protein sequence: CASSRRDGSYEQYF.

V and J are TRBV6-5 and TRBJ1-1; no clear D. Germline CDR1 and CDR2: MNHEY and SVGAGI. V lost 3 bases, J lost 1 base, and 9 bases lay in between. This CDR3 contains 14 residues. The CDR3 DNA reads TGTGCCAGCAGTTATCGGAGCGGGAACACTGAAGCTTTCTTT. Protein: CASSYRSGNTEAFF.

This sequence joins TRBV15 and TRBJ2-7; D unclear. V lost 0 bases and J lost 4, with 7 bases in between. The germline gives CDR1 LNHNV, CDR2 YYDKDF (reference sequence). The CDR3 extends over 13 amino acids. CDR3 residues: CATSRDKVYEQYV. The CDR3 nucleotides read TGTGCCACCAGCAGAGATAAGGTTTACGAGCAGTACGTC.

The chain is built from TRBV7-3 and TRBJ2-2, with 7 bases aligning to TRBD2. CDR1 is SGHTA, CDR2 FQGTGA, per germline. V lost 3 bases, J lost 4 bases, and 5 bases stayed unmatched. The CDR3 spans 15 residues. CDR3 coding DNA: TGTGCCAGCAGCTTGGTGCGGGAGAGCACCGGGGAGCTGTTTTTT. Its protein is CASSLVRESTGELFF.

V and J are TRBV11-2 and TRBJ2-7, with D perhaps TRBD1 or TRBD2 (5 bases each). The CDR3 spans 11 residues. The germline V and J ends were trimmed by 4 bases and 11 bases, with 12 bases remaining between them. Per the germline V gene, CDR1 is SGHAT and CDR2 is FQNNGV. This chain's CDR3 is CASSSGTSEYF. The CDR3 DNA follows: TGTGCCAGCAGCTCGGGGACGTCGGAGTACTTC.

The V gene is TRBV19, the J gene TRBJ2-1, with a tentative D call TRBD1 (6 bases). In germline, CDR1 is LNHDA, CDR2 SQIVND (reference sequence). The CDR3 length is 13 residues. V shed 5 bases and J shed 9 bases, with 14 bases lying between them. Written as DNA, the CDR3 is TGTGCCAGTAGTCCCCCTCTAGGGGGTGAGCAGTTCTTC. Translation gives CASSPPLGGEQFF.

The J gene is TRBJ1-5, the V gene TRBV7-9, with TRBD1 matching over 9 bases. With 5 bases clipped from V and 1 base from J, the junction kept 6 bases outside the gene matches. Per germline, CDR1 SEHNR and CDR2 FQNEAQ (reference sequence). CDR3 length equals 16 residues. The CDR3 region has the DNA TGTGCCAGCAGCAATCGACAGGGGGGAAGCAATCAGCCCCAGCATTTT. Translated, it gives CASSNRQGGSNQPQHF.

The chain is built from TRBV7-8 and TRBJ1-1, with TRBD1 identical over 8 bases. The CDR3 contains 15 residues. V trimming: 2 bases; J trimming: 6 bases; junction bases outside the gene matches: 8. In germline, CDR1 is SGHVS, CDR2 FQNEAQ. The CDR3 reads CASSLLEQGGSEAFF. As DNA, the CDR3 is TGTGCCAGCAGCTTATTGGAACAGGGGGGCTCTGAAGCTTTCTTT.

The CDR3 DNA sequence: TGTGCCAGCAGCCCGGCGGGGGGCCTCGGGGTAGATACGCAGTATTTT. This sequence encodes CASSPAGGLGVDTQYF. The chain couples TRBV5-4 to TRBJ2-3, with 8 bases fitting TRBD2. V lost 4 bases and J lost 5; bases outside the gene matches: 12. The germline CDR1 and CDR2 sequences are SGHNT and YYREEE (reference sequence). The CDR3 contains 16 residues.

The V and J genes are TRBV30 and TRBJ2-1; TRBD2 aligns across 7 bases. Per germline, CDR1 GTSNPN and CDR2 SVGIG (reference sequence). With 3 bases clipped from V and 3 bases from J, the junction kept 5 bases outside the gene matches. This CDR3 contains 14 residues. CDR3: CAWRVAGVYNEQFF. The CDR3 nucleotides are TGTGCCTGGAGGGTGGCGGGAGTCTACAATGAGCAGTTCTTC.

V is TRBV6-5 and J is TRBJ1-5, with D unresolved. The length of the CDR3 is 12 residues. Deletions cut 6 bases from V and 1 base from J, with 4 bases between. In germline, CDR1 is MNHEY, CDR2 SVGAGI. CDR3 sequence (DNA): TGTGCCAGCAGGGCGAGCAATCAGCCCCAGCATTTT. It translates to CASRASNQPQHF.

A few counts support this clone. Distinct nucleotide sequences in the sample also encode this CDR3. The gene calls are TRBV6-2 or TRBV6-3 and TRBJ1-2; D gene uncertain. There are 12 residues in the CDR3. Between the trimmed V and J ends, which lost 4 bases and 8 bases, there was a span of 11 bases. Germline V lookup: CDR1 MNHEY, CDR2 SVGEGT. CDR3 sequence reads: CASSSHPGGYTF. CDR3 nucleotides: TGTGCCAGCAGTTCGCACCCGGGGGGCTACACCTTC.

J is TRBJ1-2 and V is TRBV18; 9 bases align to TRBD1. With 4 bases clipped from V and 8 bases from J, the junction kept 14 bases outside the gene matches. In germline, CDR1 is KGHSH, CDR2 LQKENI. The CDR3 extends over 16 amino acids. The CDR3 bases are TGTGCCAGCTCACTTCGACAGGGGGAAGGGACGGAAGGCTACACCTTC. Its translation is CASSLRQGEGTEGYTF.

The V gene is TRBV7-2, the J gene TRBJ1-5; 12 bases are shared with TRBD1. V shed 5 bases and J 7 bases; nucleotides not matched to a gene: 9. The CDR3 is made up of 16 amino acids. In germline, CDR1 is SGHTA, CDR2 FQGNSA. The CDR3 sequence: CASSLSLGTGGQPQHF. The CDR3 region has the DNA TGTGCCAGCAGCCTCTCCCTTGGGACAGGGGGCCAGCCCCAGCATTTT.

The rearrangement links TRBV4-1 to TRBJ1-1; 9 bases match TRBD1. With V trimmed by 1 base and J by 6 bases, 6 bases remained unmatched. The CDR3 has 15 residues. CDR1 and CDR2 (germline): MGHRA, YSYEKL. Written as DNA, the CDR3 is TGCGCCAGCAGCCAAGGGGACAGGGATAGGGCTGAAGCTTTCTTT. Its translation: CASSQGDRDRAEAFF.

This clone occurred once. This sequence joins TRBV9 and TRBJ1-3; D unclear. Looked up from germline, CDR1 is SGDLS and CDR2 is YYNGEE. The CDR3 totals 16 residues. The V and J ends lost 4 bases and 3 bases respectively, with 17 bases between them. This CDR3 is CASSPDPPLSGNTIYF. CDR3 sequence (DNA): TGTGCCAGCAGCCCAGACCCCCCCCTAAGTGGAAACACCATATATTTT. Full variable domain (remainder filled in from reference TRBV9 and TRBJ1-3): DSGVTQTPKHLITATGQRVTLRCSPRSGDLSVYWYQQSLDQGLQFLIQYYNGEERAKGNILERFSAQQFPDLHSELNLSSLELGDSALYFCASSPDPPLSGNTIYFGEGSWLTVV.

The J gene is TRBJ2-3, the V gene TRBV6-2 or TRBV6-3; TRBD2 agrees at 9 bases. Germline CDR1 and CDR2: MNHEY and SVGEGT. The CDR3 sequence is 14 residues long. Germline trimming cut 2 bases from V and 8 bases from J; bases unmatched to any gene: 5. CDR3 bases: TGTGCCAGCAGTTACCCCCCACTAGCGGGTACGCAGTATTTT. Protein sequence: CASSYPPLAGTQYF.

The V call is TRBV27, the J call TRBJ2-2, with TRBD1 matching over 8 bases. In germline, CDR1 is MNHEY, CDR2 SMNVEV (reference sequence). This CDR3 comprises 17 residues. The V gene end was trimmed by 3 bases and the J gene end by 4 bases; junction bases not matched to a gene: 10. The CDR3 DNA reads TGTGCCAGCAGTTTCGTAGTAGTGACAGGGGTCACCGGGGAGCTGTTTTTT. As protein: CASSFVVVTGVTGELFF.

The V call is TRBV29-1, the J call TRBJ1-1, with 12 positions matching TRBD1. V gave up 6 bases and J gave up 1 base; unmatched junction bases: 6. Germline loops: CDR1 SQVTM, CDR2 ANQGSEA. This CDR3 contains 15 residues. DNA of the CDR3: TGCAGCGTGGCCGGGACAGGGGGCCCGAACACTGAAGCTTTCTTT. Its translation: CSVAGTGGPNTEAFF.

In its sample, this clone was seen a few times. The chain links TRBV29-1 to TRBJ2-1, with TRBD2 identical over 14 bases. This CDR3 region has 18 residues. The V gene's germline CDR1 is SQVTM and CDR2 ANQGSEA. J was trimmed by 5 bases and V by 4 bases; bases with no gene match: 13. CDR3 DNA: TGCAGCGTTGCCGGGACTAGCGGGAGTCCCAACACTCACAATGAGCAGTTCTTC. Amino acid sequence: CSVAGTSGSPNTHNEQFF.